This passage covers 18 T cell receptor beta chains from one sample sequenced in a study of CD8+ T cells in alopecia areata. Reverse transcription of extracted RNA yielded cDNA, which provided the sequencing template. Sequenced by immunoSEQ multiplex PCR; TCRdb stores in-frame clones only, minus some. The table lists around 190,000 clones, 55% to 70% of them singletons. Treatment of the sample: oral pan-JAK inhibitor, 5-10 mg twice daily. Material: CD4+ T cells sorted from blood, obtained at week 4, from a patient treated with tofacitinib. Receptors originate from a human donor with alopecia areata.

This chain uses TRBV4-2 with TRBJ2-2; tentatively, D is TRBD2 (6 bases). CDR1 is LGHNA, CDR2 YNFKEQ, per germline. This CDR3 comprises 15 residues. The V gene lost 0 bases and the J gene lost 2 bases, with 7 bases spanning the gap. The CDR3 is CASSQERENTGELFF. The CDR3 nucleotides are TGTGCCAGCAGCCAAGAGCGGGAAAACACCGGGGAGCTGTTTTTT.

The chain employs TRBV23-1 and TRBJ2-3; D may match TRBD1 or TRBD2 (5 bases each). TRBV23-1 is annotated as an ORF whose role is uncertain. V was shortened by 6 bases and J by 1 base, with 14 bases between the two germline ends. CDR3 length: 15 residues. This CDR3 is CASSPGTDCTDTQYF. The CDR3 DNA reads TGCGCCAGCAGCCCCGGGACGGACTGCACAGATACGCAGTATTTT.

The chain uses TRBV29-1 and TRBJ1-2, with a weak D call TRBD1 (6 bases). The CDR3 is 15 amino acids. V was pared by 4 bases and J by 7 bases, with 22 bases between. Germline CDR1 is SQVTM and CDR2 is ANQGSEA. In DNA, the CDR3 is TGCAGCGTTGGGGTAGACACAGGGTACTCCCCTGGCTACACCTTC. Its translation is CSVGVDTGYSPGYTF.

The gene calls are TRBV4-2 and TRBJ1-6; D might be TRBD1 (5 bases). Per the germline V gene, CDR1 is LGHNA and CDR2 is YNFKEQ. The CDR3 length is 14 residues. V was shortened by 4 bases and J by 7 bases, with 11 bases between the two germline ends. In DNA, the CDR3 is TGTGCCAGCAGCCGGGAACAGGTGAATTCACCCCTCCACTTT. Translation gives CASSREQVNSPLHF.

The chain employs TRBV20-1 and TRBJ1-2; D is unresolved. Germline V gene lookup returns CDR1 DFQATT and CDR2 SNEGSKA (reference sequence). The CDR3 length is 11 residues. Trimming shortened V by 3 bases and J by 4 bases, and 6 bases separated the two germline ends. CDR3 nucleotide sequence: TGCAGTGCTAGTTTGGTCTATGGCTACACCTTC. The encoded protein is CSASLVYGYTF.

The chain links TRBV7-8 to TRBJ2-5; TRBD1 might be the D (6 bases). The CDR3 length is 11 residues. The germline V gene encodes CDR1 SGHVS and CDR2 FQNEAQ. V lost 5 bases, J lost 6 bases, and 7 bases lay in between. The CDR3 here is CASSGQKTQYF. In DNA form, the CDR3 reads TGTGCCAGCAGCGGACAGAAGACCCAGTACTTC.

J is TRBJ2-3 and V is TRBV7-2; D is perhaps TRBD2 (6 bases). With 1 base removed from V and 1 base from J, the gap between germline ends came to 9 bases. There are 15 residues in the CDR3. Germline CDR1 and CDR2: SGHTA and FQGNSA. CDR3 bases: TGTGCCAGCAGCTTAGATTCTAGCGGCACAGATACGCAGTATTTT. Amino acids: CASSLDSSGTDTQYF.

The chain has TRBV27 and TRBJ1-4; tentative D call: TRBD1 (5 bases). V shed 6 bases and J shed 0 bases, with 8 bases lying between them. Germline V gene lookup returns CDR1 MNHEY and CDR2 SMNVEV (reference sequence). The CDR3 totals 14 residues. CDR3 in amino acids: CASSLTATNEKLFF. CDR3 bases: TGTGCCAGCAGCCTGACAGCAACTAATGAAAAACTGTTTTTT.

CDR3 protein: CAGEMAGVTYEQYF. The CDR3 region has the DNA TGTGCCGGGGAAATGGCGGGGGTAACCTACGAGCAGTACTTC. The chain uses TRBV7-9 and TRBJ2-7; 7 positions match TRBD2. This CDR3 is 14 amino acids long. Germline-derived CDR1 and CDR2 are SEHNR and FQNEAQ (reference sequence). The junction had 12 bases not matched to a gene; V was cut back by 11 bases and J by 2 bases.

This sequence joins TRBV7-2 and TRBJ2-7; 11 bases agree with TRBD1. With 6 bases clipped from V and 6 bases from J, the junction kept 10 bases outside the gene matches. In germline, CDR1 is SGHTA, CDR2 FQGNSA. The CDR3 runs to 15 residues. CDR3 region: CASRERTGGLSEQYF. For the CDR3, the DNA is TGTGCCAGCAGAGAAAGGACAGGGGGCCTTTCCGAGCAGTACTTC.

The chain uses TRBV4-3 and TRBJ2-7; 12 positions match TRBD1. The CDR3 has 15 residues. Germline V gene sequence: CDR1 LGHNA, CDR2 YSLEER. V shed 2 bases, J shed 5 bases, and the junction held 4 bases outside the gene matches. The CDR3: CASSQPGQGANEQYF. In nucleotides, the CDR3 is TGCGCCAGCAGCCAACCGGGACAGGGGGCCAACGAGCAGTACTTC.

The V and J genes are TRBV2 and TRBJ2-1; TRBD1 matches 10 bases. Unmatched junction bases numbered 4, after V lost 8 bases and J lost 6 bases. Germline CDR1 is SNHLY and CDR2 is FYNNEI. The CDR3 is 13 amino acids. In DNA form, the CDR3 reads TGTGCCAGCGGGACAGGGGCTGGCAATGAGCAGTTCTTC. It is translated as CASGTGAGNEQFF.

The chain combines TRBV7-2 with TRBJ2-2; no reliable D call. This CDR3 region has 12 residues. Trimming shortened V by 3 bases and J by 6 bases, and 5 bases separated the two germline ends. Germline loops: CDR1 SGHTA, CDR2 FQGNSA. This chain's CDR3 is CASSLQSGELFF. CDR3 coding DNA: TGTGCCAGCAGCTTGCAGTCCGGGGAGCTGTTTTTT.

This rearrangement joins TRBV25-1 to TRBJ2-1, with D unresolved. V was cut by 1 base and J by 9 bases, with 4 bases left in between. CDR1 is MGHDK and CDR2 is SYGVNS in the germline V gene. CDR3 size: 11 residues. CDR3 sequence (DNA): TGTGCCAGCAGTGAATCGACTGAGCAGTTCTTC. It encodes CASSESTEQFF. The full variable domain, rest sourced from reference TRBV25-1 and TRBJ2-1, is EADIYQTPRYLVIGTGKKITLECSQTMGHDKMYWYQQDPGMELHLIHYSYGVNSTEKGDLSSESTVSRIRTEHFPLTLESARPSHTSQYLCASSESTEQFFGPGTRLTVL.

Only a few counts were recorded for this clone. The chain joins TRBV30 to TRBJ2-3; tentatively, D is TRBD2 (5 bases). V lost 4 bases and J lost 6, with 26 bases in between. The germline gives CDR1 GTSNPN, CDR2 SVGIG (reference sequence). This CDR3 has 17 amino acids. CDR3 loop: CAWKPLEALPPTDTQYF. CDR3 coding DNA: TGTGCCTGGAAACCCTTGGAGGCTCTCCCCCCCACGGATACGCAGTATTTT.

This sequence joins TRBV4-3 and TRBJ1-1; 10 positions agree with TRBD1. The junction had 0 bases not matched to a gene; V was cut back by 1 base and J by 1 base. This CDR3 is built from 15 residues. CDR1 and CDR2 (germline): LGHNA, YSLEER. The CDR3 spells CASSQGTGGNTEAFF. CDR3 nucleotide sequence: TGCGCCAGCAGCCAAGGGACAGGGGGGAACACTGAAGCTTTCTTT.

This clone was seen a single time. The chain links TRBV4-1 to TRBJ2-1; 7 bases line up with TRBD2. CDR1 MGHRA and CDR2 YSYEKL come from the germline V gene. J was trimmed by 10 bases and V by 1 base; bases with no gene match: 7. This CDR3 is 14 amino acids long. CDR3 loop: CASSQAETSEEQFF. CDR3 DNA: TGCGCCAGCAGCCAAGCTGAAACTAGCGAGGAGCAGTTCTTC.

The V call is TRBV4-3, the J call TRBJ2-2, with D uncertain. The length of the CDR3 is 13 residues. Germline-derived CDR1 and CDR2 are LGHNA and YSLEER. V lost 6 bases, J lost 1 base, and 6 bases lay in between. The CDR3 sequence is CASRGKNTGELFF. CDR3 bases: TGCGCCAGCAGAGGCAAGAACACCGGGGAGCTGTTTTTT.